These 27 T cell receptor beta chains were all obtained from the same sample, sequenced in a study of identical twins. Using its own MiXCR run on the 5' RACE reads, TCRdb lists one record per CDR3 protein. This table has 450,000 to 650,000 distinct CDR3 sequences, 9% to 10% appearing once. This sample also appeared in a second study, on yellow fever vaccine responses in identical twins.

The specimen was PBMCs. The origin of the receptors is a woman under 30 in good health.

The chain uses TRBV4-1 and TRBJ2-7, with 7 positions matching TRBD1. The germline gives CDR1 MGHRA, CDR2 YSYEKL. This CDR3 comprises 15 residues. The J segment lost 2 bases and the V segment lost 4 bases, leaving 8 bases of the junction unmatched. The CDR3 protein is CASSPYRDRTYEQYF. The CDR3 DNA follows: TGCGCCAGCAGCCCCTATCGGGACAGAACCTACGAGCAGTACTTC.

The rearrangement links TRBV3-1 to TRBJ2-7; the D call may be TRBD1 or TRBD2 (6 bases each). This CDR3 has 14 residues. Per germline, CDR1 LGHDT and CDR2 YNNKEL (reference sequence). V lost 8 bases and J 0 bases, leaving 14 bases between the germline ends. The CDR3 DNA is TGTGCCAGCCGCGAGGGGGGCAGCTCCTACGAGCAGTACTTC. Its protein is CASREGGSSYEQYF.

This clonotype was counted at least ten times. The rearrangement uses TRBV5-1 and TRBJ2-7, with 7 bases identical to TRBD2. The CDR3 has 13 amino acids. The germline CDR1 and CDR2 sequences are SGHRS and YFSETQ. Trimming at V came to 3 bases and at J to 11 bases, leaving 11 bases not matched to a gene. CDR3 DNA sequence: TGCGCCAGCAGCTCCGGGGAGGGATTAAAGGAGTACTTC. Residues: CASSSGEGLKEYF.

This chain joins TRBV23-1 and TRBJ2-3; no clear D gene. TRBV23-1 is marked as an open reading frame, function uncertain. V dropped 4 bases and J dropped 2 bases, with 16 bases sitting between them. This CDR3 has 16 residues. This chain's CDR3 is CASSPIRAGNTDTQYF. Here the CDR3 DNA reads TGCGCCAGCAGTCCGATCCGGGCAGGAAACACAGATACGCAGTATTTT.

The chain employs TRBV3-1 and TRBJ2-2, with 12 bases matching TRBD2. CDR3 length: 20 amino acids. The V segment lost 1 base and the J segment 6 bases; nucleotides outside the gene matches: 15. CDR1 is LGHDT and CDR2 is YNNKEL in the germline V gene (reference sequence). CDR3 nucleotides: TGTGCCAGCAGCCAAGTACCTAGCGGGGGGGCCGTTTATCGTCCCGGGGAGCTGTTTTTT. Encoded protein: CASSQVPSGGAVYRPGELFF. The full variable domain, rest sourced from reference TRBV3-1 and TRBJ2-2, is DTAVSQTPKYLVTQMGNDKSIKCEQNLGHDTMYWYKQDSKKFLKIMFSYNNKELIINETVPNRFSPKSPDKAHLNLHINSLELGDSAVYFCASSQVPSGGAVYRPGELFFGEGSRLTVL.

The rearrangement joins TRBV29-1 to TRBJ2-6; D perhaps matches TRBD2 (6 bases). Per the germline V gene, CDR1 is SQVTM and CDR2 is ANQGSEA. V was shortened by 4 bases and J by 0 bases, with 10 bases between the two germline ends. The CDR3 loop spans 15 amino acids. The CDR3 loop is CSVVGGISGANVLTF. The CDR3 DNA sequence: TGCAGCGTTGTAGGCGGGATCTCTGGGGCCAACGTCCTGACTTTC.

This sequence joins TRBV14 and TRBJ2-7, with 8 bases aligning to TRBD2. This CDR3 contains 15 residues. The germline CDR1 and CDR2 sequences are SGHDN and FVKESK. With V trimmed by 1 base and J by 3 bases, 5 bases remained unmatched. CDR3 amino acids: CASSQAPAGDYEQYF. DNA for the CDR3: TGTGCCAGCAGCCAAGCCCCAGCGGGGGACTACGAGCAGTACTTC. Full variable domain (remainder filled in from reference TRBV14 and TRBJ2-7): EAGVTQFPSHSVIEKGQTVTLRCDPISGHDNLYWYRRVMGKEIKFLLHFVKESKQDESGMPNNRFLAERTGGTYSTLKVQPAELEDSGVYFCASSQAPAGDYEQYFGPGTRLTVT.

The V gene is TRBV18, the J gene TRBJ2-7, with 9 bases lining up with TRBD2. CDR1 is KGHSH, CDR2 LQKENI, per germline. V was pared by 3 bases and J by 2 bases, with 5 bases of the junction left unmatched. The CDR3 has 15 amino acids. The CDR3 is CASSPLPSGAYEQYF. The CDR3 region has the DNA TGTGCCAGCTCACCCCTGCCTAGCGGGGCCTACGAGCAGTACTTC.

This chain uses TRBV6-1 with TRBJ2-2; D is unresolved. The CDR3 loop spans 13 amino acids. Trimming pared 8 bases from V and 7 bases from J, leaving 14 bases between. In germline, CDR1 is MNHNS, CDR2 SASEGT. The CDR3 loop is CASGGGWGGELFF. The DNA for the CDR3 is TGTGCCAGCGGCGGTGGCTGGGGCGGGGAGCTGTTTTTT.

The chain carries TRBV12-3 or TRBV12-4 and TRBJ2-3, with TRBD2 identical over 11 bases. J gave up 5 bases and V 6 bases, and 10 bases lay outside the gene matches. The CDR3 sequence is 16 residues long. DNA of the CDR3: TGTGCCAGCAGCCGTAGCGGGGGGGGAAACATAGATACGCAGTATTTT. Translation: CASSRSGGGNIDTQYF.

This clonotype showed up just a few times. V is TRBV7-2 and J is TRBJ2-1, with 8 bases lining up with TRBD2. CDR1 and CDR2 from the germline V gene are SGHTA and FQGNSA. The CDR3 has 18 residues. With V trimmed by 0 bases and J by 9 bases, 16 bases remained unmatched. CDR3 nucleotides: TGTGCCAGCAGCTTAGCCGGAAGGCTAGCGGGCCCTAATGGTGAGCAGTTCTTC. Its protein product is CASSLAGRLAGPNGEQFF.

This clonotype was seen only a few times. The chain employs TRBV3-1 and TRBJ2-2; 8 bases are shared with TRBD1. Germline CDR1 and CDR2: LGHDT and YNNKEL (reference sequence). V dropped 5 bases and J dropped 9; count of bases not matched to a gene: 14. There are 16 residues in the CDR3. The CDR3 is CASSSPPGGPVRELFF. The CDR3 bases are TGTGCCAGCAGCTCACCTCCAGGGGGCCCCGTGCGGGAGCTGTTTTTT.

This clonotype was counted only a few times. The V gene is TRBV19, the J gene TRBJ2-3; TRBD1 is a possible D gene (5 bases). Trimming took off 1 base at V and 0 bases at J, with 11 bases between the two ends. CDR1 is LNHDA and CDR2 is SQIVND in the germline V gene (reference sequence). The CDR3 totals 16 residues. The DNA for the CDR3 is TGTGCCAGTAGTATAGCGGCCAGGGCTAGCACAGATACGCAGTATTTT. Protein product: CASSIAARASTDTQYF.

The table lists this clonotype with a few counts. The chain links TRBV5-1 to TRBJ1-4; D is perhaps TRBD1 (6 bases). Germline V gene data show CDR1 as SGHRS and CDR2 as YFSETQ. The V end lost 2 bases, the J end lost 5 bases, and 13 bases lay between the germline ends. This CDR3 comprises 15 residues. CDR3 sequence: CASSLGGGVNEKLFF. CDR3 nucleotides: TGCGCCAGCAGCTTAGGAGGGGGTGTGAATGAAAAACTGTTTTTT.

This clonotype was recorded at least ten times. V is TRBV5-1 and J is TRBJ1-4; no reliable D call. This CDR3 has 15 residues. Germline V gene lookup returns CDR1 SGHRS and CDR2 YFSETQ. With 6 bases removed from V and 7 bases from J, the gap between germline ends came to 19 bases. The CDR3 loop is CASKNNGFDREKLFF. DNA of the CDR3: TGCGCCAGCAAAAATAACGGGTTTGATCGTGAAAAACTGTTTTTT.

This clonotype was seen ten or more times. The chain has TRBV7-9 and TRBJ2-2, with D unclear. The CDR3 contains 14 residues. Germline CDR1 reads SEHNR; CDR2 reads FQNEAQ (reference sequence). The V and J ends lost 11 bases and 0 bases respectively, with 13 bases between them. The CDR3 spells CAALPGPNTGELFF. As DNA, the CDR3 is TGTGCCGCCCTCCCTGGACCGAACACCGGGGAGCTGTTTTTT.

This clonotype has a handful of counts. The rearrangement joins TRBV6-2 or TRBV6-3 to TRBJ2-7, with 7 bases matching TRBD2. From germline, CDR1 is MNHEY and CDR2 SVGEGT. CDR3 length: 15 amino acids. V lost 2 bases, J lost 2 bases, and 6 bases stayed unmatched. Here the CDR3 reads CASSYRLADTYEQYF. Written as DNA, the CDR3 is TGTGCCAGCAGTTACCGGCTAGCGGATACCTACGAGCAGTACTTC.

This clonotype has just one count. Just one base apart from a much larger clone, this may be a read error. This sequence joins TRBV27 and TRBJ2-2; TRBD2 aligns across 7 bases. V dropped 6 bases and J dropped 4; count of bases not matched to a gene: 14. From germline, CDR1 is MNHEY and CDR2 SMNVEV (reference sequence). The CDR3 loop spans 17 amino acids. The CDR3 loop reads CASSRTRMGGSTGELFF. DNA for the CDR3: TGTGCCAGCAGCAGGACTAGGATGGGGGGAAGCACCGGGGAGCTGTTTTTT.

This clonotype has a handful of counts. The V call is TRBV19, the J call TRBJ2-1; D is possibly TRBD2 (6 bases). The V gene's germline CDR1 is LNHDA and CDR2 SQIVND (reference sequence). Trimming removed 1 base at V and 5 bases at J, with 9 bases between. CDR3 size: 14 residues. CDR3 residues: CASSIGGLHNEQFF. The DNA for the CDR3 is TGTGCCAGTAGTATAGGGGGACTCCACAATGAGCAGTTCTTC.

The chain combines TRBV7-9 with TRBJ2-7; TRBD1 matches at 8 bases. Germline V lookup: CDR1 SEHNR, CDR2 FQNEAQ (reference sequence). The V and J ends lost 5 bases and 4 bases, in that order; junction bases with no gene match: 4. This CDR3 spans 13 amino acids. CDR3 sequence (DNA): TGTGCCAGCAGCCCCCGGACAGGGTACGAGCAGTACTTC. Translating it yields CASSPRTGYEQYF.

This clonotype was counted between two and nine times. This rearrangement joins TRBV3-1 to TRBJ2-1; either TRBD1 or TRBD2 may supply D (5 bases each). CDR1 is LGHDT and CDR2 is YNNKEL in the germline V gene (reference sequence). Trimming shortened V by 1 base and J by 8 bases, and 18 bases separated the two germline ends. The CDR3 is 16 amino acids. The CDR3 nucleotides are TGTGCCAGCAGCCAAGGAACTTGGGACCCCTTGGATGAGCAGTTCTTC. It yields the protein CASSQGTWDPLDEQFF.

In this sample, this clonotype turned up a few times. The CDR3, as DNA: TGTGCCAGCAGCTTATATCAGGGTGATGAGCAGTTCTTC. Translation: CASSLYQGDEQFF. The chain joins TRBV7-8 to TRBJ2-1; maybe TRBD1 (5 bases). The ends were cut back, 2 bases at V and 8 bases at J, with 10 bases in the middle. Germline lookup yields CDR1 SGHVS and CDR2 FQNEAQ. The CDR3 runs to 13 residues.

This clonotype was observed many times. The gene calls are TRBV5-6 and TRBJ2-1, with 7 positions matching TRBD1. Germline assignment: CDR1 SGHDT and CDR2 YYEEEE. The CDR3 consists of 13 residues. Losses at the gene ends were 3 bases for V and 10 bases for J; bases not matched to a gene: 7. CDR3 protein: CASSYTGVREQFF. CDR3 in DNA: TGTGCCAGCAGCTACACAGGGGTGCGGGAGCAGTTCTTC. Full variable domain (rest looked up from reference TRBV5-6 and TRBJ2-1): DAGVTQSPTHLIKTRGQQVTLRCSPKSGHDTVSWYQQALGQGPQFIFQYYEEEERQRGNFPDRFSGHQFPNYSSELNVNALLLGDSALYLCASSYTGVREQFFGPGTRLTVL.

V gene TRBV6-1 combines with J gene TRBJ2-7; D is ambiguous. CDR3 length: 14 residues. Germline lookup yields CDR1 MNHNS and CDR2 SASEGT. The V end was cut by 6 bases, the J end by 12 bases, with 24 bases between. The CDR3 region has the DNA TGTGCCAGCAGATCCACCCCGGGTGCCCCCCCTCTGTACTTC. Translated: CASRSTPGAPPLYF.

The rearrangement links TRBV7-2 to TRBJ2-7; 9 bases match TRBD1. Germline trimming cut 1 base from V and 4 bases from J; bases unmatched to any gene: 5. CDR1 and CDR2 from the germline V gene are SGHTA and FQGNSA. The CDR3 runs 15 residues. Here the CDR3 DNA reads TGTGCCAGCAGCTTAGACAGGGGGCGCGTATACGAGCAGTACTTC. Translation: CASSLDRGRVYEQYF.

This clonotype was recorded many times. The rearrangement joins TRBV20-1 to TRBJ2-7; 7 bases fit TRBD2. There are 12 residues in the CDR3. Germline loops: CDR1 DFQATT, CDR2 SNEGSKA (reference sequence). Trimming removed 6 bases from V and 2 bases from J; junction bases left unmatched: 4. CDR3 bases: TGCAGTGCACCAAGCGGGACCTACGAGCAGTACTTC. Its translation: CSAPSGTYEQYF.

This clonotype was seen at least ten times. The chain recombines TRBV29-1 with TRBJ2-7; the D gene could be TRBD1 or TRBD2 (6 bases each). The germline CDR1 and CDR2 sequences are SQVTM and ANQGSEA. Trimming took 7 bases from V and 4 from J, leaving 20 bases between them. The CDR3 covers 14 residues. The CDR3 region has the DNA TGCAGCGCCATGGGACACTTGGGAGGATACGAGCAGTACTTC. As protein: CSAMGHLGGYEQYF.